The 7 T cell receptor beta chains listed next were all sequenced from one sample in a study of blood T cell repertoires in COVID-19. Produced via immunoSEQ multiplex PCR; TCRdb's table is partial and in-frame only. Of over 90,000 clones listed, 65% to 90% are singletons. Sequencing was performed on peripheral blood. These receptors were collected from an older man with acute or convalescent COVID-19.

This clone was seen a single time. The chain has TRBV19 and TRBJ2-3, with TRBD2 as a possible D gene (5 bases). V lost 2 bases, J lost 0 bases, and 18 bases lay in between. Germline CDR1 reads LNHDA; CDR2 reads SQIVND (reference sequence). The CDR3 sequence is 18 residues long. In DNA, the CDR3 is TGTGCCAGTAGTATAAGAGCGTCGAGGAGAGGGAGCACAGATACGCAGTATTTT. It translates to CASSIRASRRGSTDTQYF.

The chain joins TRBV6-2 or TRBV6-3 to TRBJ2-1; 8 bases are a match to TRBD1. The CDR3 consists of 16 residues. Germline loops: CDR1 MNHEY, CDR2 SVGEGT. The V and J ends lost 6 bases and 9 bases, in that order; junction bases with no gene match: 16. In DNA form, the CDR3 reads TGTGCCAGCAGGCCTGCCAGGACAGGGACGGGTAGTGAGCAGTTCTTC. Translated: CASRPARTGTGSEQFF.

This clone was seen only once. The chain links TRBV27 to TRBJ2-7; the match to TRBD2 covers 12 bases. The CDR3 length is 16 residues. The trim removed 1 base at V and 7 bases at J, leaving 8 bases unmatched. Per the germline V gene, CDR1 is MNHEY and CDR2 is SMNVEV (reference sequence). Written as DNA, the CDR3 is TGTGCCAGCAGTTTATATGGACTAGCGGGATCTGATGAGCAGTACTTC. This encodes CASSLYGLAGSDEQYF.

This chain uses TRBV9 with TRBJ1-2, with 10 bases matching TRBD1. Losses at the gene ends were 4 bases for V and 8 bases for J; bases not matched to a gene: 5. In germline, CDR1 is SGDLS, CDR2 YYNGEE. The CDR3 is 13 amino acids. This CDR3 reads CASSPRDRGGYTF. DNA of the CDR3: TGTGCCAGCAGCCCCCGGGACAGGGGAGGCTACACCTTC.

The V and J genes are TRBV9 and TRBJ1-2; D may be TRBD1 (5 bases). This CDR3 comprises 15 residues. Germline values: CDR1 SGDLS, CDR2 YYNGEE. V was clipped by 3 bases and J by 7 bases, with 19 bases between them. The CDR3 spells CASSALSGQGSGYTF. The CDR3 DNA sequence: TGTGCCAGCAGCGCCCTAAGTGGGCAGGGCAGTGGCTACACCTTC. The whole variable domain, remainder taken from reference TRBV9 and TRBJ1-2, is DSGVTQTPKHLITATGQRVTLRCSPRSGDLSVYWYQQSLDQGLQFLIQYYNGEERAKGNILERFSAQQFPDLHSELNLSSLELGDSALYFCASSALSGQGSGYTFGSGTRLTVV.

The chain recombines TRBV20-1 with TRBJ2-7; the match to TRBD2 covers 7 bases. Germline assignment: CDR1 DFQATT and CDR2 SNEGSKA (reference sequence). With 1 base clipped from V and 13 bases from J, the junction kept 7 bases outside the gene matches. CDR3 size: 11 residues. As DNA, the CDR3 is TGCAGTGCTAGAGCCTTGGGGAGGGAATACTTC. Amino acids: CSARALGREYF.

The CDR3 coding sequence is TGTGCCAGCAGGAGACCGGGTCTTGACAATGAGCAGTTCTTC. It yields the protein CASRRPGLDNEQFF. The chain carries TRBV28 and TRBJ2-1; no reliable D call. V lost 6 bases and J 5 bases, leaving 14 bases between the germline ends. The CDR3 is 14 residues long. Germline CDR1 reads MDHEN; CDR2 reads SYDVKM.